This T cell receptor (beta chain) was recorded in a study of blood T cell repertoires in COVID-19. Study information: Some COVID-19 samples were acute and others convalescent; all came from the United States, Italy and Spain. From T cells, B-cell-depleted T cells, or PBMCs came the material, which was cDNA or gDNA.

Original data processing: From reference gene primer amplification, estimates of nucleated cell counts were derived. The repertoire was sequenced with immunoSEQ multiplex PCR; TCRdb's copy has only in-frame clones and lacks some. From that table come the V and J calls and clone size; the DNA was used to work out D and trimming. The table lists 200,000 to 250,000 clones, 65% to 85% of them singletons. CDR1 and CDR2 (germline): GTSNPN, SVGIG (reference sequence). With 3 bases removed from V and 5 bases from J, the gap between germline ends came to 13 bases. The CDR3 covers 14 residues. This clone was observed a handful of times.

Sequencing was carried out using peripheral blood. The chain links TRBV30 to TRBJ1-4, with D possibly TRBD1 on 6 matching bases. The TCR comes from a woman of 80 years or more with acute or convalescent COVID-19. The CDR3 sequence is CAWRRGTLNEKLFF. In DNA form, the CDR3 reads TGTGCCTGGAGGAGGGGGACCTTGAATGAAAAACTGTTTTTT.